This T cell receptor (beta chain) is from a study of blood T cells in healthy people across ages. A second PCR, run for roughly 7 to 12 cycles, used a sample-barcoded 5' primer plus a J-beta primer mix. Each CDR3 protein is one row after TCRdb ran MiXCR on the 5' RACE reads. The sample comprises about 1 million distinct CDR3 sequences, around 45% of which are singletons, and approximately 19% rests with the top ten. With each sample, at least 5 micrograms of total RNA were extracted. Germline lookup yields CDR1 KGHDR and CDR2 SFDVKD. CDR3 length: 17 amino acids. Trimming removed 0 bases at V and 2 bases at J, with 16 bases between. Study-level findings and limits: When set beside aged donors, long-lived donors presented more naive CD4+ cells and higher diversity.

This clonotype was picked up a small number of times. Its matching antigen is unknown. The V gene is TRBV24-1, the J gene TRBJ2-7; D possibly corresponds to TRBD2 (6 bases). The receptor's source is a woman aged 60-70 years in good health. The sequenced sample was blood. CDR3 in amino acids: CATSDLHYSGPTYEQYF. The CDR3 bases are TGTGCCACCAGTGATTTGCATTACAGCGGGCCGACCTACGAGCAGTACTTC.